The present TCR beta chain was sequenced within a study of cytomegalovirus exposure and HLA in healthy donors. General observations from the study: According to an earlier analysis, most TCR beta V segments yielded productive rearrangements about 90% or about 30% of the time.

A remark on this clone: Its antigen remains unknown.

Primers included in the PCR were 60 Vbeta and 13 Jbeta primers. As originally analysed: Later analysis identified tens of millions of unique TCR beta chains, about 10 million shared. Here immunoSEQ multiplex PCR was the method, and the copy in TCRdb shows in-frame clones only, minus some. That table furnishes V, J and clone size, whereas the DNA furnished D and trimming. The data show 150,000 to 200,000 clones, and the top ten clones hold 0.75% to 0.85%. The clonotype comes from a woman younger than 35 in good health and CMV-seropositive. Sequencing was carried out using PBMCs.

CDR3 region: CASSKDREAGELFF. The CDR3 DNA is TGTGCCAGCAGTAAAGACAGGGAAGCCGGGGAGCTGTTTTTT. The chain joins TRBV6-4 to TRBJ2-2; TRBD1 agrees at 7 bases. The V and J ends lost 5 bases and 6 bases, in that order; junction bases with no gene match: 6. The CDR3 has 14 residues. Germline V gene sequence: CDR1 MRHNA, CDR2 SNTAGT.